This entry features one TCR beta chain sequence. The sample belongs to a study of blood T cell repertoires in COVID-19. Germline V gene lookup returns CDR1 MDHEN and CDR2 SYDVKM. This CDR3 comprises 15 residues. The V and J ends lost 6 bases and 4 bases respectively, with 15 bases between them. Using immunoSEQ multiplex PCR, the repertoire was profiled, and TCRdb retains in-frame clones only, with some absent. Of roughly 140,000 clones listed, more than 75% were seen once; the top ten hold less than 5%. The sequenced material came from peripheral blood. The sequence was collected from a woman older than 75 with acute or convalescent COVID-19. V is TRBV28 and J is TRBJ2-2; weak D call: TRBD1 (6 bases). CDR3 amino acids: CASSTFEGGTGELFF. The DNA for the CDR3 is TGTGCCAGCAGCACCTTCGAAGGGGGCACCGGGGAGCTGTTTTTT.